The clone carrying this TCR beta chain was seen more than once but under ten times. Its antigen is undetermined. This sample stems from a study of regulatory T cells in long-lasting Graves disease. Study at large: Patients met the persistent Graves' disease definition after over 5 years of antithyroid drugs with positive TSH receptor antibodies. Study-wide results and limits: Persistent disease preferred TRBV28, TRBJ1-2 and TRBJ2-5; new disease, TRBV20-1 and TRBJ2-1.

Arm-PCR of CDR3 regions with iRepertoire HTBI primers generated TCR beta libraries. One entry per CDR3 protein, called by TCRdb with MiXCR from the multiplex PCR reads. The sample carries around 450,000 distinct CDR3 sequences, approximately 21% recorded once. V was pared by 7 bases and J by 4 bases, with 14 bases between. Germline V gives CDR1 LNHDA, CDR2 SQIVND (reference sequence). The CDR3 is 14 amino acids. Noted time point: persistent/refractory GD, antithyroid drugs over 5 years with positive TRAb. From PBMCs, RNA was extracted and then used to make the TCR library. This chain connects TRBV19 to TRBJ1-3; possible D gene TRBD1, 6 bases. The sequencing here drew on peripheral blood mononuclear cells (PBMCs), taken when the disease was refractory, from a patient treated with antithyroid drugs. The origin of this receptor is a female donor with Graves disease. The CDR3 region has the DNA TGTGCCAGTAATCCCGGGACACCAGGAAACACCATATATTTT. Its translation: CASNPGTPGNTIYF.